These T cell receptor beta chains were read from a single sample in a study of cytomegalovirus exposure and HLA in healthy donors. The repertoire was sequenced with immunoSEQ multiplex PCR; TCRdb's copy has only in-frame clones and lacks some. The table records some 100,000 clones, 70% to 90% of them present only once. Sequencing used PBMCs. These receptors originate from a man aged 18 to 35 in good health and CMV-seronegative. The CDR3 runs from the conserved cysteine through the conserved F or W. The order of the fields is V gene, clone size, J gene, D gene, CDR3 protein, CDR3 DNA. A D gene is named only where the DNA matches it firmly. Not every row has a clone size; where given, it reads once, few, many or a size class.

v_gene: TRBV28
abundance: .
j_gene: TRBJ2-3
d_gene: TRBD2
CDR3aa: CASSHDISPASGGVDTQYF
CDR3nt: TGTGCCAGCAGTCACGACATTTCCCCGGCTAGCGGGGGGGTGGATACGCAGTATTTT

v_gene: TRBV5-1
abundance: .
j_gene: TRBJ2-7
d_gene: .
CDR3aa: CASSLQGNEQYF
CDR3nt: TGCGCCAGCAGCTTACAGGGTAACGAGCAGTACTTC

v_gene: TRBV13
abundance: .
j_gene: TRBJ1-2
d_gene: TRBD1
CDR3aa: CASSQGNYGYTF
CDR3nt: TGTGCCAGTTCACAGGGGAACTATGGCTACACCTTC

v_gene: TRBV28
abundance: .
j_gene: TRBJ2-7
d_gene: TRBD2
CDR3aa: CASSVTSGSRYEQYF
CDR3nt: TGTGCCAGCAGTGTAACTAGCGGGAGTCGGTACGAGCAGTACTTC

v_gene: TRBV18
abundance: .
j_gene: TRBJ2-7
d_gene: .
CDR3aa: CASSPIAASAYEQYF
CDR3nt: TGTGCCAGCTCACCCATAGCGGCATCAGCCTACGAGCAGTACTTC

v_gene: TRBV4-3
abundance: .
j_gene: TRBJ2-7
d_gene: TRBD1
CDR3aa: CASRRGTASYEQYF
CDR3nt: TGCGCCAGCAGAAGGGGGACAGCGTCCTACGAGCAGTACTTC

v_gene: TRBV7-9
abundance: .
j_gene: TRBJ1-1
d_gene: .
CDR3aa: CASSLGHARNEAFF
CDR3nt: TGTGCCAGCAGCTTAGGTCATGCTAGGAATGAAGCTTTCTTT

v_gene: TRBV15
abundance: .
j_gene: TRBJ1-1
d_gene: .
CDR3aa: CATSRDGRVNTEAFF
CDR3nt: TGTGCCACCAGCAGAGATGGGCGGGTGAACACTGAAGCTTTCTTT

v_gene: TRBV30
abundance: .
j_gene: TRBJ2-7
d_gene: .
CDR3aa: CAWDSSTWGDNDEQYF
CDR3nt: TGTGCCTGGGATTCATCAACCTGGGGGGATAACGACGAGCAGTACTTC

v_gene: TRBV5-1
abundance: .
j_gene: TRBJ2-5
d_gene: .
CDR3aa: CASSLGLAETQYF
CDR3nt: TGCGCCAGCAGCTTGGGGCTAGCAGAGACCCAGTACTTC

v_gene: TRBV5-1
abundance: once
j_gene: TRBJ2-3
d_gene: TRBD1
CDR3aa: CASRGQNTDTQYF
CDR3nt: TGCGCCAGCAGGGGACAGAACACAGATACGCAGTATTTT

v_gene: TRBV14
abundance: .
j_gene: TRBJ1-1
d_gene: .
CDR3aa: CASRRGGTEAFF
CDR3nt: TGTGCCAGCAGAAGAGGCGGCACTGAAGCTTTCTTT

v_gene: TRBV28
abundance: .
j_gene: TRBJ1-1
d_gene: .
CDR3aa: CASSLIGKGTEAFF
CDR3nt: TGTGCCAGCAGTTTAATAGGGAAGGGGACTGAAGCTTTCTTT

v_gene: TRBV5-4
abundance: .
j_gene: TRBJ2-4
d_gene: TRBD2
CDR3aa: CASSLGGGSKNIQYF
CDR3nt: TGTGCCAGCAGCTTGGGCGGGGGGAGCAAAAACATTCAGTACTTC

v_gene: TRBV7-9
abundance: .
j_gene: TRBJ1-1
d_gene: .
CDR3aa: CASSLAPGVNTEAFF
CDR3nt: TGTGCCAGCAGCTTAGCCCCCGGGGTGAACACTGAAGCTTTCTTT

v_gene: TRBV5-6
abundance: .
j_gene: TRBJ2-1
d_gene: .
CDR3aa: CASSLLRGTLHNEQFF
CDR3nt: TGTGCCAGCAGCTTACTTAGGGGGACCCTGCACAATGAGCAGTTCTTC

v_gene: TRBV6-4
abundance: .
j_gene: TRBJ2-6
d_gene: TRBD1
CDR3aa: CASSEEGASGANVLTF
CDR3nt: TGTGCCAGCAGTGAAGAGGGGGCCTCTGGGGCCAACGTCCTGACTTTC

v_gene: TRBV4-1
abundance: .
j_gene: TRBJ1-1
d_gene: TRBD1
CDR3aa: CASSQVGQGTEAFF
CDR3nt: TGCGCCAGCAGCCAAGTAGGACAGGGGACTGAAGCTTTCTTT

v_gene: TRBV18
abundance: .
j_gene: TRBJ1-6
d_gene: .
CDR3aa: CASSQDTYSPLHF
CDR3nt: TGTGCCAGCTCACAGGACACCTATTCACCCCTCCACTTT

v_gene: TRBV28
abundance: .
j_gene: TRBJ2-7
d_gene: TRBD1
CDR3aa: CASRTDRGTYEQYF
CDR3nt: TGTGCCAGCAGAACGGACAGGGGAACCTACGAGCAGTACTTC

v_gene: TRBV27
abundance: .
j_gene: TRBJ2-1
d_gene: .
CDR3aa: CASSFGDEQFF
CDR3nt: TGTGCCAGCAGTTTCGGGGATGAGCAGTTCTTC

v_gene: TRBV1
abundance: .
j_gene: TRBJ2-1
d_gene: .
CDR3aa: CTSSQESSGRRNNEQFF
CDR3nt: TGCACCAGCAGCCAGGAGAGTAGCGGGAGAAGGAACAATGAGCAGTTCTTC

v_gene: TRBV5-1
abundance: .
j_gene: TRBJ1-5
d_gene: .
CDR3aa: CASSLEDSSNQPQHF
CDR3nt: TGCGCCAGCAGCTTGGAAGACAGCAGCAATCAGCCCCAGCATTTT

v_gene: TRBV19
abundance: .
j_gene: TRBJ1-1
d_gene: TRBD1
CDR3aa: CASSIGDRVSGEAFF
CDR3nt: TGTGCCAGTAGTATAGGTGACAGGGTGAGTGGGGAAGCTTTCTTT

v_gene: TRBV27
abundance: .
j_gene: TRBJ2-6
d_gene: TRBD1
CDR3aa: CASSSGTGPSGANVLTF
CDR3nt: TGTGCCAGCAGTTCCGGGACAGGACCCTCTGGGGCCAACGTCCTGACTTTC

v_gene: TRBV28
abundance: .
j_gene: TRBJ1-2
d_gene: .
CDR3aa: CASSRPEGGYTF
CDR3nt: TGTGCCAGCAGCAGACCGGAGGGCGGCTACACCTTC

v_gene: TRBV6-6
abundance: .
j_gene: TRBJ2-1
d_gene: TRBD1
CDR3aa: CASRLGQGFRYEQFF
CDR3nt: TGTGCCAGCAGGCTGGGACAGGGCTTTCGATATGAGCAGTTCTTC

v_gene: TRBV10-1
abundance: .
j_gene: TRBJ2-4
d_gene: TRBD1
CDR3aa: CASSGDSKNIQYF
CDR3nt: TGCGCCAGCAGCGGGGACAGCAAAAACATTCAGTACTTC

v_gene: TRBV7-9
abundance: .
j_gene: TRBJ2-7
d_gene: TRBD2
CDR3aa: CASSLVLAEQYF
CDR3nt: TGTGCCAGCAGCTTAGTACTAGCGGAGCAGTACTTC

v_gene: TRBV9
abundance: .
j_gene: TRBJ2-7
d_gene: .
CDR3aa: CASSVELAGTYEQYF
CDR3nt: TGTGCCAGCAGCGTAGAGCTAGCAGGTACCTACGAGCAGTACTTC

v_gene: TRBV21-1
abundance: .
j_gene: TRBJ1-4
d_gene: .
CDR3aa: CASTFLWEKLFF
CDR3nt: TGTGCCAGCACCTTTCTATGGGAAAAACTGTTTTTT

v_gene: TRBV28
abundance: .
j_gene: TRBJ2-7
d_gene: .
CDR3aa: CASSRRGERYEQYF
CDR3nt: TGTGCCAGCAGCCGCAGGGGGGAGAGGTACGAGCAGTACTTC

v_gene: TRBV2
abundance: once
j_gene: TRBJ2-3
d_gene: TRBD2
CDR3aa: CARQGASGVRDTDTQYF
CDR3nt: TGTGCCAGACAGGGCGCTAGCGGGGTACGCGACACAGATACGCAGTATTTT

v_gene: TRBV10-3
abundance: .
j_gene: TRBJ2-1
d_gene: .
CDR3aa: CAIRQADRGLAGGPYEQFF
CDR3nt: TGTGCCATCAGGCAGGCGGACAGGGGGCTAGCGGGAGGGCCGTATGAGCAGTTCTTC

v_gene: TRBV19
abundance: .
j_gene: TRBJ2-4
d_gene: TRBD1
CDR3aa: CASSTNPGGAKNIQYF
CDR3nt: TGTGCCAGTAGTACAAATCCAGGGGGAGCCAAAAACATTCAGTACTTC

v_gene: TRBV5-1
abundance: .
j_gene: TRBJ2-7
d_gene: TRBD1
CDR3aa: CASSLGGQGSYEQYF
CDR3nt: TGCGCCAGCAGCTTGGGGGGACAGGGATCCTACGAGCAGTACTTC

v_gene: TRBV9
abundance: .
j_gene: TRBJ1-2
d_gene: TRBD1
CDR3aa: CASSARTGGGNYGYTF
CDR3nt: TGTGCCAGCAGCGCGCGGACAGGGGGAGGTAACTATGGCTACACCTTC

v_gene: TRBV20-1
abundance: .
j_gene: TRBJ2-1
d_gene: .
CDR3aa: CSAREYGEQFF
CDR3nt: TGCAGTGCTAGGGAGTATGGTGAGCAGTTCTTC

v_gene: TRBV5-1
abundance: .
j_gene: TRBJ2-1
d_gene: .
CDR3aa: CASSLGHLNEQFF
CDR3nt: TGCGCCAGCAGCTTGGGACATTTAAATGAGCAGTTCTTC

v_gene: TRBV19
abundance: .
j_gene: TRBJ1-5
d_gene: TRBD1
CDR3aa: CASLGTGVRNQPQHF
CDR3nt: TGTGCCAGTTTAGGGACAGGGGTGAGGAATCAGCCCCAGCATTTT

v_gene: TRBV9
abundance: .
j_gene: TRBJ1-5
d_gene: TRBD1
CDR3aa: CASSVGTADDQPQHF
CDR3nt: TGTGCCAGCAGCGTCGGGACAGCAGACGATCAGCCCCAGCATTTT

v_gene: TRBV14
abundance: .
j_gene: TRBJ1-6
d_gene: TRBD1
CDR3aa: CASSQQLTGDYNSPLHF
CDR3nt: TGTGCCAGCAGCCAACAGCTGACAGGGGACTATAATTCACCCCTCCACTTT

v_gene: TRBV6-1
abundance: .
j_gene: TRBJ2-3
d_gene: .
CDR3aa: CASSLQGTDTQYF
CDR3nt: TGTGCCAGCAGCCTACAGGGCACAGATACGCAGTATTTT